This TCR beta chain was profiled in a study of OX40 agonist ivuxolimab in advanced cancers. As for the study in general: Ivuxolimab, which is an agonistic anti-OX40 (CD134) antibody, was administered to the patients.

CDR1 and CDR2 (germline): SGHRS, YFSETQ. V lost 5 bases, J lost 5 bases, and 8 bases lay in between. There are 12 residues in the CDR3. About this clone itself: Its antigen remains unknown.

This table comes from immunoSEQ multiplex PCR, and its TCRdb copy is limited to in-frame clones, with some not included. Of about 50,000 clones in the sample, around 82% were seen once. Broader study findings: Average numbers of expanded clones were greater in CD8+ T cells than in CD4+. With doses of 0.1 to 3.0 mg/kg, CD4+ and CD8+ blood T cells had undergone clonal expansion by week 6. At 0.1-3.0 mg/kg, partial responders had clonal expansion among the lowest observed.

The sequence derives from an adult with an advanced solid tumor such as melanoma, head and neck, liver or kidney cancer. The material sequenced was CD4+ or CD8+ T cells sorted from blood, taken in a trial of the OX40 agonist ivuxolimab. The chain joins TRBV5-1 to TRBJ2-1; perhaps TRBD1 as D (6 bases). Here the CDR3 reads CASRDSNNEQFF. The CDR3 DNA follows: TGCGCCAGCAGGGACAGCAACAATGAGCAGTTCTTC.